This T cell receptor (beta chain) was identified during a study of T-cell reconstitution after alpha-beta-depleted transplantation in children. Study-level findings and limits: After transplant, high TCRbeta diversity at day 60 in some patients arose from surviving recipient T cells and thymic progenitors.

Unique molecular identifiers tagged the TCRbeta library. TCRdb passed the PCR reads through MiXCR, listing each CDR3 protein once. Of some 200,000 distinct CDR3 sequences listed, roughly 6.3% are singletons. In this sample, this clonotype turned up many times. Its antigen is unknown. There are 17 residues in the CDR3. V shed 0 bases and J shed 3 bases, with 17 bases lying between them. Germline loops: CDR1 LNHNV, CDR2 YYDKDF (reference sequence). This TCR was recovered from a girl under three years old with combined immunodeficiency, due to receive a stem cell transplant. The sequencing used PBMCs, collected before TCRalphabeta/CD19-depleted stem cell transplant. This chain connects TRBV15 to TRBJ2-5; D is unclear. The CDR3 is CATSRDGPRRRKETQYF. The CDR3 coding sequence is TGTGCCACCAGCAGAGACGGACCTCGTCGGCGGAAAGAGACCCAGTACTTC.